This T cell receptor beta chain stems from a study of regulatory T cells in long-lasting Graves disease. Study overall: Antithyroid drug intake by newly diagnosed Graves' patients had lasted under 3 months.

Noted time point: newly diagnosed GD, antithyroid drugs for less than 3 months. PBMC RNA was the source of the TCR library. This clonotype turned up a few times. Its antigen is still unknown. Both iRepertoire HTBI primers and Arm-PCR of CDR3 regions were used to build the TCR beta libraries. Each CDR3 protein gets one entry after TCRdb re-called the multiplex PCR reads with MiXCR. The table includes approximately 560,000 distinct CDR3 sequences, around 16% detected once. V was trimmed by 2 bases and J by 0 bases, leaving 14 bases between them. The CDR3 runs 16 residues. Germline values: CDR1 KGHSH, CDR2 LQKENI. The study, taken as a whole, reports: Reduced TCR diversity was observed in persistent Graves' patients versus newly diagnosed patients.

These records were also assigned to another study, of T cells in Graves' hyperthyroidism and ophthalmopathy. As reported in that work: HTBI primers were the set used in a first-round RT-PCR of the TCR CDR3. Most thyroid clonotypes expanded above 0.001 appeared in blood too.

The sample was peripheral blood mononuclear cells (PBMCs), taken at new diagnosis, from a patient treated with antithyroid drugs. This clonotype originated in a man in his late teens or twenties with Graves disease. V and J are TRBV18 and TRBJ2-7, with D maybe TRBD2 (5 bases). This CDR3 reads CASSPKAGLNSYEQYF. CDR3 nucleotides: TGTGCCAGCTCACCAAAGGCAGGACTTAACTCCTACGAGCAGTACTTC.